The 30 T cell receptor beta chains in this list originate from one sample, sequenced in a study of identifying expanded T cells in peripheral blood. Measured with immunoSEQ multiplex PCR; TCRdb has only the in-frame clones, and not every one. The data hold some 80,000 clones, with approximately 90% observed a single time. Sequencing used blood. Every receptor here comes from a person aged 18 to 75 in good health.

For the CDR3, the DNA is TGCGCCAGCAGCCGAACCGGGACAGGGCCCTATGGCTACACCTTC. It encodes CASSRTGTGPYGYTF. The gene calls are TRBV5-1 and TRBJ1-2; 9 bases match TRBD1. In germline, CDR1 is SGHRS, CDR2 YFSETQ. CDR3 length: 15 amino acids. The V segment lost 4 bases and the J segment 4 bases; nucleotides outside the gene matches: 8. The variable domain in full, with the rest retrieved from reference TRBV5-1 and TRBJ1-2, is KAGVTQTPRYLIKTRGQQVTLSCSPISGHRSVSWYQQTPGQGLQFLFEYFSETQRNKGNFPGRFSGRQFSNSRSEMNVSTLELGDSALYLCASSRTGTGPYGYTFGSGTRLTVV.

The chain is built from TRBV5-1 and TRBJ1-3, with D possibly TRBD1 on 5 matching bases. Trimming pared 4 bases from V and 4 bases from J, leaving 12 bases between. The germline gives CDR1 SGHRS, CDR2 YFSETQ. The CDR3 consists of 14 residues. The CDR3 bases are TGCGCCAGCAGCGAGGGACGGGCGGGAAACACCATATATTTT. Protein product: CASSEGRAGNTIYF.

The V gene is TRBV14, the J gene TRBJ2-5; perhaps TRBD2 as D (6 bases). Germline V lookup: CDR1 SGHDN, CDR2 FVKESK. This CDR3 comprises 17 residues. Trimming left V 0 bases short and J 5 bases short, with 19 bases between. The CDR3 sequence is CASSQDRGKATPETQYF. The CDR3 DNA follows: TGTGCCAGCAGCCAAGATCGGGGGAAGGCGACCCCGGAGACCCAGTACTTC.

This chain links TRBV18 with TRBJ2-1, with 7 bases lining up with TRBD2. Trimming took 4 bases from V and 6 from J; bases not matched to a gene: 9. Germline assignment: CDR1 KGHSH and CDR2 LQKENI. The CDR3 is 15 amino acids. The CDR3 loop reads CASSRGRGDPNEQFF. In DNA, the CDR3 is TGTGCCAGCTCACGCGGGAGAGGGGATCCCAATGAGCAGTTCTTC. Together with reference TRBV18 and TRBJ2-1, the CDR3 gives the full variable domain: NAGVMQNPRHLVRRRGQEARLRCSPMKGHSHVYWYRQLPEEGLKFMVYLQKENIIDESGMPKERFSAEFPKEGPSILRIQQVVRGDSAAYFCASSRGRGDPNEQFFGPGTRLTVL.

The chain carries TRBV5-1 and TRBJ2-3; a possible D gene is TRBD2 (6 bases). Between the trimmed V and J ends, which lost 0 bases and 3 bases, there was a span of 14 bases. This CDR3 comprises 16 residues. Germline V gene sequence: CDR1 SGHRS, CDR2 YFSETQ. CDR3 DNA sequence: TGCGCCAGCAGCTTGGTGGTTTCTGGGGGGACAGATACGCAGTATTTT. The encoded protein is CASSLVVSGGTDTQYF.

This chain connects TRBV11-2 to TRBJ1-1; D unclear. The germline V gene encodes CDR1 SGHAT and CDR2 FQNNGV. The CDR3 length is 11 residues. The V gene lost 5 bases and the J gene lost 5 bases, with 6 bases spanning the gap. In DNA, the CDR3 is TGTGCCAGCAGCGTGGTAACTGAAGCTTTCTTT. Its translation: CASSVVTEAFF. The variable domain in full, completed from reference TRBV11-2 and TRBJ1-1, reads EAGVAQSPRYKIIEKRQSVAFWCNPISGHATLYWYQQILGQGPKLLIQFQNNGVVDDSQLPKDRFSAERLKGVDSTLKIQPAKLEDSAVYLCASSVVTEAFFGQGTRLTVV.

The gene calls are TRBV28 and TRBJ1-1; no reliable D call. Germline CDR1 and CDR2: MDHEN and SYDVKM. The CDR3 spans 14 residues. The V and J ends lost 6 bases and 1 base respectively, with 12 bases between them. CDR3 coding DNA: TGTGCCAGCAGGCCGGGAAGACGGAACACTGAAGCTTTCTTT. It is translated as CASRPGRRNTEAFF.

This clone was counted a single time. The chain joins TRBV6-5 to TRBJ1-5, with no clear D. V lost 7 bases to trimming and J lost 2 bases, with 9 bases between them. The CDR3 has 13 amino acids. Germline-derived CDR1 and CDR2 are MNHEY and SVGAGI. Written as DNA, the CDR3 is TGTGCCAGCACCTGGGCGGGCAATCAGCCCCAGCATTTT. Translated: CASTWAGNQPQHF.

V and J are TRBV7-9 and TRBJ2-7, with D uncertain. V was cut by 4 bases and J by 5 bases, with 15 bases left in between. Germline loops: CDR1 SEHNR, CDR2 FQNEAQ (reference sequence). The CDR3 sequence is 14 residues long. CDR3 residues: CASSSIPQAHEQYF. The CDR3 DNA sequence: TGTGCCAGCAGCTCGATCCCTCAGGCCCACGAGCAGTACTTC.

The CDR3 DNA reads as TGTGCCAGCAGCTTAGACGACGTCTCCTACGAGCAGTACTTC. Its protein product is CASSLDDVSYEQYF. V and J are TRBV7-3 and TRBJ2-7; D remains unclear. Trimming pared 2 bases from V and 0 bases from J, leaving 8 bases between. Germline V gene data show CDR1 as SGHTA and CDR2 as FQGTGA. The CDR3 loop spans 14 amino acids. The complete variable domain, with remaining parts taken from reference TRBV7-3 and TRBJ2-7, reads GAGVSQTPSNKVTEKGKYVELRCDPISGHTALYWYRQSLGQGPEFLIYFQGTGAADDSGLPNDRFFAVRPEGSVSTLKIQRTERGDSAVYLCASSLDDVSYEQYFGPGTRLTVT.

This chain uses TRBV7-2 with TRBJ2-7; 9 bases line up with TRBD1. Germline-derived CDR1 and CDR2 are SGHTA and FQGNSA. CDR3 length: 15 amino acids. Unmatched junction bases numbered 6, after V lost 1 base and J lost 5 bases. The CDR3 is CASSLVSTGGHEQYF. Written as DNA, the CDR3 is TGTGCCAGCAGCTTAGTGAGTACAGGGGGCCACGAGCAGTACTTC.

The V gene is TRBV10-3, the J gene TRBJ1-2; 9 positions agree with TRBD1. J was trimmed by 4 bases and V by 7 bases; bases with no gene match: 7. This CDR3 spans 14 amino acids. The germline gives CDR1 ENHRY, CDR2 SYGVKD. The CDR3 loop is CAITGGGQGYGYTF. CDR3 bases: TGTGCCATCACCGGAGGGGGACAGGGCTATGGCTACACCTTC.

The chain carries TRBV27 and TRBJ2-7; 8 bases are a match to TRBD2. The CDR3 is 15 amino acids. Trimming removed 8 bases from V and 1 base from J; junction bases left unmatched: 10. CDR1 MNHEY and CDR2 SMNVEV come from the germline V gene (reference sequence). In DNA, the CDR3 is TGTGCCAGCCCCGGTCCGGGGGGGTATTCCTACGAGCAGTACTTC. It codes for CASPGPGGYSYEQYF.

In nucleotides, the CDR3 is TGTGCCAGCAGTGAATATCGGGACAGGGGGAACACTGAAGCTTTCTTT. Translation: CASSEYRDRGNTEAFF. The genes are TRBV25-1 and TRBJ1-1; TRBD1 aligns across 10 bases. V gave up 0 bases and J gave up 1 base; unmatched junction bases: 2. The CDR3 extends over 16 amino acids. From germline, CDR1 is MGHDK and CDR2 SYGVNS.

Here the CDR3 reads CASSQGGAEGEKLFF. CDR3 in DNA: TGCGCCAGCAGCCAAGGGGGGGCGGAGGGTGAAAAACTGTTTTTT. The chain combines TRBV4-1 with TRBJ1-4, with D perhaps matching TRBD1 (6 bases). The V and J ends lost 1 base and 7 bases respectively, with 13 bases between them. The germline V gene has CDR1 MGHRA and CDR2 YSYEKL. The CDR3 extends over 15 amino acids.

The chain links TRBV18 to TRBJ1-2, with 10 bases aligning to TRBD1. V shed 5 bases and J 4 bases; nucleotides not matched to a gene: 7. The CDR3 loop spans 15 amino acids. From germline, CDR1 is KGHSH and CDR2 LQKENI. CDR3 amino acids: CASSAGTGDGYGYTF. CDR3 coding DNA: TGTGCCAGCTCAGCCGGGACAGGGGACGGCTATGGCTACACCTTC.

In DNA, the CDR3 is TGTGCCAGCAGGAGAAGCGGGGGGGCTTTTGAGCAGTTCTTC. It is translated as CASRRSGGAFEQFF. The J gene is TRBJ2-1, the V gene TRBV7-2; 10 bases are shared with TRBD2. The CDR3 sequence is 14 residues long. Germline V gene sequence: CDR1 SGHTA, CDR2 FQGNSA. Losses at the gene ends were 6 bases for V and 9 bases for J; bases not matched to a gene: 8.

This clone was counted a few times. J is TRBJ1-6 and V is TRBV30, with D unresolved. V dropped 1 base and J dropped 7 bases, with 11 bases sitting between them. Germline V lookup: CDR1 GTSNPN, CDR2 SVGIG (reference sequence). CDR3 length equals 14 residues. CDR3: CAWSADPWNSPLHF. The CDR3 nucleotides read TGTGCCTGGAGTGCGGACCCCTGGAATTCACCCCTCCACTTT. Looking up the rest from reference TRBV30 and TRBJ1-6 gives the full variable domain: SQTIHQWPATLVQPVGSPLSLECTVEGTSNPNLYWYRQAAGRGLQLLFYSVGIGQISSEVPQNLSASRPQDRQFILSSKKLLLSDSGFYLCAWSADPWNSPLHFGNGTRLTVT.

This chain connects TRBV19 to TRBJ1-5, with D tentatively TRBD1 (5 bases). V lost 3 bases, J lost 6 bases, and 12 bases lay in between. CDR1 and CDR2 from the germline V gene are LNHDA and SQIVND (reference sequence). The CDR3 contains 14 residues. CDR3 in DNA: TGTGCCAGTAGTATTGGGGGAGGGTTTCAGCCCCAGCATTTT. Its translation: CASSIGGGFQPQHF.

V usage is TRBV19 and J usage is TRBJ1-2; 7 nucleotides align to TRBD1. The germline CDR1 and CDR2 sequences are LNHDA and SQIVND (reference sequence). This CDR3 spans 13 amino acids. The J segment lost 1 base and the V segment lost 6 bases, leaving 2 bases of the junction unmatched. This chain's CDR3 is CASSRDSNYGYTF. CDR3 sequence (DNA): TGTGCCAGTAGCCGGGACAGTAACTATGGCTACACCTTC.

The chain uses TRBV29-1 and TRBJ1-4; TRBD1 matches at 11 bases. The CDR3 runs to 13 residues. V lost 6 bases, J lost 7 bases, and 4 bases stayed unmatched. The germline V gene encodes CDR1 SQVTM and CDR2 ANQGSEA. The CDR3 spells CSVGQGASEKLFF. The CDR3 DNA reads as TGCAGCGTCGGACAGGGGGCGAGTGAAAAACTGTTTTTT.

The rearrangement links TRBV5-1 to TRBJ1-1, with unresolved D. The length of the CDR3 is 15 residues. Trimming stripped 2 bases from V and 5 bases from J, with 16 bases between. The germline CDR1 and CDR2 sequences are SGHRS and YFSETQ. The CDR3 sequence is CASSFGGGRGTEAFF. The CDR3 DNA is TGCGCCAGCAGCTTTGGAGGCGGGAGAGGGACTGAAGCTTTCTTT.

Notes on this clone: The same CDR3 is also encoded by other DNA sequences in this sample. The rearrangement links TRBV9 to TRBJ2-1; perhaps TRBD2 as D (6 bases). Looked up from germline, CDR1 is SGDLS and CDR2 is YYNGEE. V gave up 4 bases and J gave up 4 bases, with 12 bases separating them. The CDR3 contains 14 residues. Written as DNA, the CDR3 is TGTGCCAGCAGCTCCTCGGGGAGGTACAATGAGCAGTTCTTC. It is translated as CASSSSGRYNEQFF.

V is TRBV7-2 and J is TRBJ2-7; D is possibly TRBD2 (6 bases). This CDR3 spans 11 amino acids. Trimming shortened V by 4 bases and J by 7 bases, and 8 bases separated the two germline ends. Germline V gives CDR1 SGHTA, CDR2 FQGNSA. The CDR3 region has the DNA TGTGCCAGCAGCTCTCGGGAGGAGCAGTACTTC. Its protein product is CASSSREEQYF. The full variable domain, rest sourced from reference TRBV7-2 and TRBJ2-7, is GAGVSQSPSNKVTEKGKDVELRCDPISGHTALYWYRQSLGQGLEFLIYFQGNSAPDKSGLPSDRFSAERTGGSVSTLTIQRTQQEDSAVYLCASSSREEQYFGPGTRLTVT.

The gene calls are TRBV6-1 and TRBJ2-5; D gene uncertain. The CDR3 is 11 residues long. V lost 11 bases to trimming and J lost 5 bases, with 12 bases between them. Germline V gene lookup returns CDR1 MNHNS and CDR2 SASEGT. The CDR3 loop reads CASARLETQYF. CDR3 sequence (DNA): TGTGCCTCCGCACGGTTGGAGACCCAGTACTTC.

V gene TRBV25-1 combines with J gene TRBJ1-2; the D is unclear. The CDR3 runs 16 residues. The V end was cut by 3 bases, the J end by 5 bases, with 19 bases between. Looked up from germline, CDR1 is MGHDK and CDR2 is SYGVNS. The CDR3 protein is CASSDGPVRVGYGYTF. The CDR3 nucleotides read TGTGCCAGCAGTGACGGCCCAGTGAGGGTTGGGTATGGCTACACCTTC.

The chain has TRBV5-1 and TRBJ1-4; D possibly corresponds to TRBD1 (6 bases). The CDR3 is 15 residues long. With 2 bases removed from V and 4 bases from J, the gap between germline ends came to 12 bases. Germline V lookup: CDR1 SGHRS, CDR2 YFSETQ. CDR3 amino acids: CASSFSGAGNEKLFF. The CDR3 region has the DNA TGCGCCAGCAGCTTTTCGGGGGCGGGTAATGAAAAACTGTTTTTT.

The chain employs TRBV6-6 and TRBJ1-1, with D perhaps matching TRBD1 (6 bases). Germline values: CDR1 MNHNY, CDR2 SVGAGI (reference sequence). The CDR3 covers 14 residues. The V end was cut by 4 bases, the J end by 3 bases, with 12 bases between. The CDR3 region is CASSSTGGDTEAFF. The CDR3 DNA sequence: TGTGCCAGCAGTTCGACAGGAGGGGACACTGAAGCTTTCTTT.

This clone has a handful of counts. The V and J genes are TRBV5-1 and TRBJ2-2, with D perhaps matching TRBD2 (6 bases). In germline, CDR1 is SGHRS, CDR2 YFSETQ. V gave up 7 bases and J gave up 5 bases, with 6 bases separating them. The CDR3 length is 11 residues. Written as DNA, the CDR3 is TGCGCCAGCGGGGGGACCGGGGAGCTGTTTTTT. This sequence encodes CASGGTGELFF.

This rearrangement joins TRBV15 to TRBJ2-3, with D perhaps given as TRBD1 or TRBD2 (6 bases each). The germline V gene has CDR1 LNHNV and CDR2 YYDKDF (reference sequence). The V end was cut by 6 bases, the J end by 4 bases, with 17 bases between. CDR3 length equals 15 residues. The CDR3 protein is CATSTEGGAPDTQYF. For the CDR3, the DNA is TGTGCCACCAGTACCGAGGGGGGAGCCCCAGATACGCAGTATTTT.